The 2 T cell receptor beta chains below were found in one sample sequenced in a study of shared clonotypes between healthy human individuals. Profiling relied on immunoSEQ multiplex PCR, and the TCRdb table lists in-frame clones only, not all of them. In the table there are some 2,000,000 clones, 95% of which are singletons. The sequencing input was naive CD4+ T cells sorted from blood. Sample subset: CD45RA+ positively selected. All receptors come from a man between 18 and 35 years old in good health.

A note on this clone: The same CDR3 arises from other DNA sequences in this sample as well. The CDR3 is CASSLGQGLTDTQYF. The DNA of the CDR3 is TGCGCCAGCAGCTTGGGTCAGGGATTAACAGATACGCAGTATTTT. V usage is TRBV5-1 and J usage is TRBJ2-3; weak D call: TRBD1 (5 bases). This CDR3 spans 15 amino acids. The V end lost 0 bases, the J end lost 3 bases, and 11 bases lay between the germline ends. Germline V lookup: CDR1 SGHRS, CDR2 YFSETQ.

The gene calls are TRBV6-1 and TRBJ2-7; 9 bases agree with TRBD1. Germline trimming cut 8 bases from V and 5 bases from J; bases unmatched to any gene: 10. Per germline, CDR1 MNHNS and CDR2 SASEGT. This CDR3 is built from 14 residues. Written as DNA, the CDR3 is TGTGCCAGCGGAGGAGGACAGGGGAGTCACGAGCAGTACTTC. Residues: CASGGGQGSHEQYF.